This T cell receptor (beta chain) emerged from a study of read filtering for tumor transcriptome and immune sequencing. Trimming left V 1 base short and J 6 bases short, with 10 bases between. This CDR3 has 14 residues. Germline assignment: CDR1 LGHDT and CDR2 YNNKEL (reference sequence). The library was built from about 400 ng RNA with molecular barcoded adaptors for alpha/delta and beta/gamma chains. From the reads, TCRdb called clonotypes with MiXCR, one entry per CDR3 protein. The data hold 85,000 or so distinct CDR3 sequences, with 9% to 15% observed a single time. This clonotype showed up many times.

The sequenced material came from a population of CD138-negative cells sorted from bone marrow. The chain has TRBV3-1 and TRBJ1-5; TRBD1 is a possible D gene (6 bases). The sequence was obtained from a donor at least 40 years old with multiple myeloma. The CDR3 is CASSQGTVAQPQHF. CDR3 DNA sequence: TGTGCCAGCAGCCAAGGGACAGTTGCTCAGCCCCAGCATTTT.